The 20 T cell receptor beta chains given below trace back to one sample, sequenced in a study of blood T cells in healthy people across ages. It was with a sample-barcoded 5' primer and a J-beta primer mix that a second PCR of roughly 6 to 12 cycles was run. TCRdb reanalysed the 5' RACE reads using MiXCR and keeps one entry per CDR3 protein. There are about 780,000 distinct CDR3 sequences in the sample; 35% to 60% occur only once, and less than 20% lies in the top ten. Material: blood. These receptors were obtained from a man older than 75 in good health.

As regards this clonotype: Since a much larger clone is just one base distant, this may be a read error. The V and J genes are TRBV29-1 and TRBJ2-1; D unresolved. This CDR3 has 15 residues. Germline CDR1 and CDR2: SQVTM and ANQGSEA. The CDR3 DNA sequence: TGCAGCGTTGAAGGCTTCTTAAGCTCCTACAGTGAGCAGTTCTTC. It specifies CSVEGFLSSYSEQFF.

This clonotype was detected only a few times. The V gene is TRBV27, the J gene TRBJ2-5; 7 bases are a match to TRBD1. The germline V gene has CDR1 MNHEY and CDR2 SMNVEV (reference sequence). V dropped 10 bases and J dropped 11; count of bases not matched to a gene: 10. The CDR3 sequence is 11 residues long. CDR3 nucleotide sequence: TGTGCCACCCCCCGGGACAGAAAGCAGTACTTC. Residues: CATPRDRKQYF.

The gene calls are TRBV12-3 or TRBV12-4 and TRBJ2-7, with D perhaps matching TRBD2 (6 bases). The V end lost 4 bases, the J end lost 1 base, and 14 bases lay between the germline ends. The CDR3 has 15 residues. The CDR3 DNA follows: TGTGCCAGCAGTTGGAGCGGGTTAAGGTCCTACGAGCAGTACTTC. Translated: CASSWSGLRSYEQYF.

The chain joins TRBV13 to TRBJ2-5, with unresolved D. The closer fit of TRBJ2-7 to the DNA end suggests the J call may be wrong. The germline V gene encodes CDR1 PRHDT and CDR2 FYEKMQ (reference sequence). The CDR3 sequence is 11 residues long. CDR3 in DNA: TGTGCCAGCTCGGTGATGTACGAGCAGTACTTC. Protein sequence: CASSVMYEQYF.

The chain links TRBV20-1 to TRBJ2-3; D perhaps matches TRBD1 (5 bases). The CDR3 extends over 14 amino acids. Germline CDR1 is DFQATT and CDR2 is SNEGSKA (reference sequence). The ends were cut back, 0 bases at V and 3 bases at J, with 10 bases in the middle. CDR3 nucleotide sequence: TGCAGTGCTAGAGATGCAGGGTTGACAGATACGCAGTATTTT. Translating gives CSARDAGLTDTQYF.

Regarding this clonotype: This sequence may be a read error, since a much larger clone differs from it by one base. The chain couples TRBV7-2 to TRBJ2-3; no clear D gene. Germline assignment: CDR1 SGHTA and CDR2 FQGNSA. The CDR3 covers 14 residues. CDR3 in amino acids: CASSSLISTYTQYF. In DNA, the CDR3 is TGTGCCAGCAGCTCCCTAATTAGCACATATACGCAGTATTTT.

A note on this clonotype: At one boundary the junction diverges from the germline segment, which might be a read error. The chain has TRBV20-1 and TRBJ2-7; D is unresolved. Germline-derived CDR1 and CDR2 are DFQATT and SNEGSKA (reference sequence). The CDR3 is 14 residues long. The CDR3 reads CGARKLTFSYEQYF. In DNA form, the CDR3 reads TGCGGTGCTAGAAAACTGACGTTCTCCTACGAGCAGTACTTC.

This clonotype appeared a single time. The chain links TRBV14 to TRBJ2-5; no reliable D call. CDR1 is SGHDN and CDR2 is FVKESK in the germline V gene. This CDR3 has 16 amino acids. V lost 1 base, J lost 0 bases, and 12 bases lay in between. The CDR3 loop is CASSQVPPANQETQYF. The CDR3 nucleotides read TGTGCCAGCAGCCAAGTTCCGCCAGCTAACCAAGAGACCCAGTACTTC. The full variable domain, rest sourced from reference TRBV14 and TRBJ2-5, is EAGVTQFPSHSVIEKGQTVTLRCDPISGHDNLYWYRRVMGKEIKFLLHFVKESKQDESGMPNNRFLAERTGGTYSTLKVQPAELEDSGVYFCASSQVPPANQETQYFGPGTRLLVL.

Notes on this clonotype: A read error may explain this, as a much larger clone is one base away. V is TRBV29-1 and J is TRBJ1-2; perhaps TRBD1 as D (5 bases). The V gene's germline CDR1 is SQVTM and CDR2 ANQGSEA. The CDR3 extends over 12 amino acids. The CDR3 coding sequence is TGCAGCGTAGCCGGGACGGATTATGGCAACACCTTC. Protein: CSVAGTDYGNTF.

This clonotype was seen ten or more times. This chain connects TRBV28 to TRBJ1-1; 7 bases match TRBD1. Germline values: CDR1 MDHEN, CDR2 SYDVKM. This CDR3 has 15 amino acids. V lost 9 bases, J lost 2 bases, and 12 bases stayed unmatched. CDR3 sequence (DNA): TGTGCCAGTACGGATTGGACAGGCGTCAACACTGAAGCTTTCTTT. Amino acid sequence: CASTDWTGVNTEAFF.

The CDR3 loop reads CASSLSRDRVSGTQYF. The DNA for the CDR3 is TGTGCCAGCAGCTTGAGTCGGGACAGGGTATCGGGGACCCAGTACTTC. This rearrangement joins TRBV7-9 to TRBJ2-5; 9 positions match TRBD1. V lost 3 bases, J lost 7 bases, and 12 bases stayed unmatched. The CDR3 loop spans 16 amino acids. Germline V gene sequence: CDR1 SEHNR, CDR2 FQNEAQ (reference sequence).

In its sample, this clonotype was seen many times. The V call is TRBV10-3, the J call TRBJ2-1; D is unclear. This CDR3 has 12 residues. Looked up from germline, CDR1 is ENHRY and CDR2 is SYGVKD. The V gene lost 3 bases and the J gene lost 8 bases, with 8 bases spanning the gap. The CDR3 region is CAISDSLDEQFF. As DNA, the CDR3 is TGTGCCATCAGTGATTCCCTAGATGAGCAGTTCTTC.

The chain is built from TRBV27 and TRBJ1-6; D may be TRBD1 (6 bases). The V end was cut by 5 bases, the J end by 7 bases, with 15 bases between. Germline lookup yields CDR1 MNHEY and CDR2 SMNVEV (reference sequence). The CDR3 loop spans 15 amino acids. CDR3 region: CASSPLTGFNSPLHF. The CDR3 DNA follows: TGTGCCAGCAGTCCGCTGACAGGTTTCAATTCACCCCTCCACTTT.

This clonotype was counted ten times or more. The V gene is TRBV5-1, the J gene TRBJ2-4; the match to TRBD1 covers 9 bases. Trimming cost V 4 bases and J 4 bases; bases outside gene matches: 6. The CDR3 spans 15 residues. Germline CDR1 and CDR2: SGHRS and YFSETQ. For the CDR3, the DNA is TGCGCCAGCAGCGGGGACAGGGCTGGAAAAAACATTCAGTACTTC. Translated, it gives CASSGDRAGKNIQYF.

The chain has TRBV7-7 and TRBJ2-2; D is tentatively TRBD1 or TRBD2 (6 bases each). Trimming took off 1 base at V and 5 bases at J, with 14 bases between the two ends. Looked up from germline, CDR1 is SSHAT and CDR2 is FNYEAQ (reference sequence). The CDR3 sequence is 16 residues long. The CDR3 DNA sequence: TGTGCCAGCAGCTTAGTGGCTGGAGGGGGGACCGGGGAGCTGTTTTTT. Protein product: CASSLVAGGGTGELFF.

This chain joins TRBV25-1 and TRBJ1-1; no reliable D call. Germline assignment: CDR1 MGHDK and CDR2 SYGVNS. The CDR3 is 13 residues long. V was clipped by 6 bases and J by 1 base, with 9 bases between them. CDR3 sequence reads: CASSGLTNTEAFF. CDR3 in DNA: TGTGCCAGCAGCGGGCTAACGAACACTGAAGCTTTCTTT.

In the case of this clonotype: It may be a read error: a sequence one base away is much more abundant. V and J are TRBV20-1 and TRBJ2-1; D call uncertain. Trimming removed 3 bases at V and 13 bases at J, with 16 bases between. This CDR3 has 12 residues. CDR1 and CDR2 from the germline V gene are DFQATT and SNEGSKA (reference sequence). The CDR3 nucleotides are TGCAGTGCTAGGCGTTCCCAAGAGACCCAGTTCTTC. Residues: CSARRSQETQFF.

The chain is built from TRBV11-3 and TRBJ2-2; D is perhaps TRBD2 (6 bases). V was trimmed by 0 bases and J by 3 bases, leaving 8 bases between them. Germline CDR1 reads SGHNT; CDR2 reads YENEEA. The CDR3 spans 15 residues. The CDR3 DNA is TGTGCCAGCAGCTTAGATGGGGAGGACACCGGGGAGCTGTTTTTT. Encoded protein: CASSLDGEDTGELFF.

J is TRBJ2-7 and V is TRBV29-1, with 10 bases that match TRBD2. V was pared by 5 bases and J by 5 bases, with 18 bases of the junction left unmatched. This CDR3 contains 17 residues. Germline V gives CDR1 SQVTM, CDR2 ANQGSEA. CDR3 sequence reads: CSVLSPLGSGRVNEQYF. The CDR3 DNA is TGCAGCGTTCTTAGCCCCCTTGGGAGCGGGAGGGTGAACGAGCAGTACTTC.

This clonotype was recorded a few times. The chain combines TRBV20-1 with TRBJ2-1; D ambiguous. Looked up from germline, CDR1 is DFQATT and CDR2 is SNEGSKA (reference sequence). Trimming took 2 bases from V and 0 from J, leaving 17 bases between them. The CDR3 length is 17 residues. Here the CDR3 DNA reads TGCAGTGCTAGAAATAGTCTCTTTTTAAGCTCCTACAATGAGCAGTTCTTC. This translates into CSARNSLFLSSYNEQFF.